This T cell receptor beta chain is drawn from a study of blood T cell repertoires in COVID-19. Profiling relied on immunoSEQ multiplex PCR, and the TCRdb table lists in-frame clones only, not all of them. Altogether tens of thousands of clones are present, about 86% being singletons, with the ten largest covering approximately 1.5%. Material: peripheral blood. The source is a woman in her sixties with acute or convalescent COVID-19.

CDR3 DNA sequence: TGTGCCAGCAGCGGGATCAGGGAGGGCTATGGCTACACCTTC. Its protein is CASSGIREGYGYTF. The chain employs TRBV9 and TRBJ1-2; tentatively, D is TRBD1 (5 bases). The V and J ends lost 3 bases and 4 bases respectively, with 13 bases between them. In germline, CDR1 is SGDLS, CDR2 YYNGEE. CDR3 length: 14 residues.